This passage covers 29 T cell receptor beta chains from one sample sequenced in a study of shared clonotypes between healthy human individuals. Clones were read by immunoSEQ multiplex PCR, and TCRdb kept only the in-frame ones, dropping some. The sample yields roughly 2.2 million clones, more than 80% seen once. The sample consisted of naive CD4+ T cells from PBMCs. Subset in this sample: CD45RA+ positively selected. The receptor source for this set is a young man in good health. Some clones in this sample may be carry-over from other donors' samples.

Turning to this clone: Other nucleotide sequences in the sample specify the same CDR3. The rearrangement joins TRBV6-5 to TRBJ2-7, with a weak D call TRBD2 (5 bases). The length of the CDR3 is 15 residues. V shed 0 bases and J shed 0 bases, with 9 bases lying between them. Germline V CDR1 and CDR2: MNHEY, SVGAGI. The CDR3 DNA sequence: TGTGCCAGCAGTTACTCGTCGGGATACTCCTACGAGCAGTACTTC. Its protein is CASSYSSGYSYEQYF.

V usage is TRBV7-2 and J usage is TRBJ2-2; D possibly corresponds to TRBD2 (6 bases). Trimming stripped 5 bases from V and 6 bases from J, with 19 bases between. The CDR3 has 16 residues. The germline gives CDR1 SGHTA, CDR2 FQGNSA. In DNA form, the CDR3 reads TGTGCCAGCAGCCAATTCTCTAGCGAAGTTTCCGGGGAGCTGTTTTTT. Amino acids: CASSQFSSEVSGELFF.

This chain links TRBV28 with TRBJ2-3; D may be TRBD1 (5 bases). This CDR3 spans 16 amino acids. V gave up 2 bases and J gave up 4 bases, with 16 bases separating them. Looked up from germline, CDR1 is MDHEN and CDR2 is SYDVKM. The CDR3 spells CASSLGTGINSDTQYF. The CDR3 DNA reads TGTGCCAGCAGTTTAGGTACAGGAATTAATTCAGATACGCAGTATTTT.

This chain joins TRBV21-1 and TRBJ2-2. TRBV21-1 is noted as a pseudogene. The CDR3 runs 14 residues. The CDR3 DNA follows: TGTGCCAGCAGCAGGGACGGTAACACCGGGGAGCTGTTTTTT. The encoded protein is CASSRDGNTGELFF.

The rearrangement uses TRBV5-1 and TRBJ1-1; D is ambiguous. The CDR3 runs to 14 residues. Deletions cut 5 bases from V and 3 bases from J, with 14 bases between. Germline V gives CDR1 SGHRS, CDR2 YFSETQ. CDR3 sequence reads: CASRSWGSDTEAFF. The DNA of the CDR3 is TGCGCCAGCAGATCTTGGGGTTCGGACACTGAAGCTTTCTTT.

Only one count was recorded for this clone. The rearrangement links TRBV27 to TRBJ1-3; no definite D call. Germline values: CDR1 MNHEY, CDR2 SMNVEV (reference sequence). The CDR3 is 16 residues long. V lost 5 bases to trimming and J lost 3 bases, with 17 bases between them. DNA of the CDR3: TGTGCCAGCAGTCCCCGAGGAACAGCCAATGGAAACACCATATATTTT. Residues: CASSPRGTANGNTIYF.

The chain recombines TRBV5-1 with TRBJ2-7; the D gene is possibly TRBD2 (5 bases). Trimming stripped 4 bases from V and 3 bases from J, with 14 bases between. The CDR3 extends over 14 amino acids. Germline loops: CDR1 SGHRS, CDR2 YFSETQ. In DNA, the CDR3 is TGCGCCAGCAGCCATGCTAGCAGTCTCTACGAGCAGTACTTC. Protein product: CASSHASSLYEQYF.

The V call is TRBV21-1, the J call TRBJ1-1. TRBV21-1 is a documented pseudogene. The CDR3 contains 14 residues. The CDR3 protein is CASTIVITGAEAFF. DNA for the CDR3: TGTGCCAGCACCATAGTGATCACGGGAGCTGAAGCTTTCTTT.

The chain joins TRBV5-4 to TRBJ1-1; TRBD1 matches at 8 bases. This CDR3 spans 15 amino acids. V lost 4 bases to trimming and J lost 6 bases; unmatched junction nucleotides: 11. In germline, CDR1 is SGHNT, CDR2 YYREEE (reference sequence). The CDR3 region is CASSPGQVNLAEAFF. Written as DNA, the CDR3 is TGTGCCAGCAGCCCGGGACAGGTTAATTTGGCTGAAGCTTTCTTT.

The chain uses TRBV11-2 and TRBJ2-1, with 12 positions matching TRBD2. The CDR3 contains 12 residues. The germline gives CDR1 SGHAT, CDR2 FQNNGV. Unmatched junction bases numbered 4, after V lost 4 bases and J lost 15 bases. This chain's CDR3 is CASSSLAGGWFF. CDR3 DNA sequence: TGTGCCAGCAGCTCACTAGCGGGAGGCTGGTTCTTC.

The chain links TRBV6-1 to TRBJ2-5; a weak D match, TRBD1 (6 bases). The length of the CDR3 is 16 residues. Germline V CDR1 and CDR2: MNHNS, SASEGT. Between the trimmed V and J ends, which lost 0 bases and 3 bases, there was a span of 14 bases. CDR3 in amino acids: CASSEAYRVVEETQYF. CDR3 DNA: TGTGCCAGCAGTGAAGCATACAGGGTGGTAGAAGAGACCCAGTACTTC.

The chain is built from TRBV9 and TRBJ2-3; 13 positions agree with TRBD2. In germline, CDR1 is SGDLS, CDR2 YYNGEE. Trimming cost V 4 bases and J 2 bases; bases outside gene matches: 4. This CDR3 region has 16 residues. The chain's CDR3 is CASSPGTSGITDTQYF. CDR3 bases: TGTGCCAGCAGCCCCGGGACTAGCGGGATCACAGATACGCAGTATTTT.

The V and J genes are TRBV7-3 and TRBJ1-2; a weak D match, TRBD1 (5 bases). V was clipped by 0 bases and J by 5 bases, with 10 bases between them. Germline V CDR1 and CDR2: SGHTA, FQGTGA. The CDR3 has 14 residues. Here the CDR3 DNA reads TGTGCCAGCAGCTTAACTAAGACAGTTTATGGCTACACCTTC. It specifies CASSLTKTVYGYTF.

Only a few counts were recorded for this clone. V and J are TRBV7-2 and TRBJ1-2; D unresolved. Per the germline V gene, CDR1 is SGHTA and CDR2 is FQGNSA. Trimming took off 6 bases at V and 2 bases at J, with 7 bases between the two ends. CDR3 length equals 12 residues. CDR3 region: CASSGQNYGYTF. The CDR3 coding sequence is TGTGCCAGCAGTGGGCAGAACTATGGCTACACCTTC.

Only a few counts were recorded for this clone. The chain employs TRBV10-3 and TRBJ1-2; D perhaps matches TRBD1 (5 bases). This CDR3 region has 13 residues. V was clipped by 3 bases and J by 4 bases, with 9 bases between them. Germline lookup yields CDR1 ENHRY and CDR2 SYGVKD. CDR3 in amino acids: CAISEGETYGYTF. CDR3 DNA: TGTGCCATCAGTGAAGGGGAGACCTATGGCTACACCTTC.

This clone was observed once. The chain has TRBV6-5 and TRBJ2-2; D remains ambiguous. Germline V gene data show CDR1 as MNHEY and CDR2 as SVGAGI. The CDR3 totals 16 residues. V was shortened by 8 bases and J by 0 bases, with 16 bases between the two germline ends. For the CDR3, the DNA is TGTGCCAGCCGTTTAACCCCGTTCGCGAACACCGGGGAGCTGTTTTTT. It codes for CASRLTPFANTGELFF.

The chain joins TRBV7-9 to TRBJ2-7, with 7 positions matching TRBD1. Looked up from germline, CDR1 is SEHNR and CDR2 is FQNEAQ (reference sequence). Germline trimming cut 6 bases from V and 0 bases from J; bases unmatched to any gene: 5. CDR3 size: 14 residues. CDR3 sequence: CASRLRDSSYEQYF. In DNA, the CDR3 is TGTGCCAGCAGGCTACGGGACAGCTCCTACGAGCAGTACTTC.

This clone was detected once. The chain couples TRBV28 to TRBJ2-7; tentatively, D is TRBD1 (5 bases). The V gene's germline CDR1 is MDHEN and CDR2 SYDVKM. The V and J ends lost 2 bases and 3 bases respectively, with 11 bases between them. The CDR3 has 14 residues. CDR3 sequence reads: CASSLQGSLYEQYF. CDR3 in DNA: TGTGCCAGCAGTTTACAGGGTTCCCTCTACGAGCAGTACTTC. The full variable domain, rest sourced from reference TRBV28 and TRBJ2-7, is DVKVTQSSRYLVKRTGEKVFLECVQDMDHENMFWYRQDPGLGLRLIYFSYDVKMKEKGDIPEGYSVSREKKERFSLILESASTNQTSMYLCASSLQGSLYEQYFGPGTRLTVT.

This clone was seen just once. The gene calls are TRBV2 and TRBJ2-3, with 12 bases fitting TRBD2. Germline V CDR1 and CDR2: SNHLY, FYNNEI. The trim removed 8 bases at V and 4 bases at J, leaving 4 bases unmatched. The CDR3 is 14 residues long. CDR3 amino acids: CASPLAGGADTQYF. The CDR3, as DNA: TGTGCCAGCCCACTAGCGGGAGGCGCAGATACGCAGTATTTT.

The chain employs TRBV6-1 and TRBJ1-5; D ambiguous. V lost 6 bases to trimming and J lost 0 bases, with 12 bases between them. The germline V gene encodes CDR1 MNHNS and CDR2 SASEGT. The CDR3 is made up of 15 amino acids. The CDR3 loop is CASSLGLNSNQPQHF. CDR3 coding DNA: TGTGCCAGCAGCTTAGGACTGAATAGCAATCAGCCCCAGCATTTT.

In nucleotides, the CDR3 is TGTGCCAGCAGCGGAACTAGAGCCGGGGAGCTGTTTTTT. This codes for CASSGTRAGELFF. The chain is built from TRBV5-4 and TRBJ2-2; D is perhaps TRBD2 (5 bases). Germline values: CDR1 SGHNT, CDR2 YYREEE (reference sequence). CDR3 length: 13 amino acids. V was clipped by 4 bases and J by 6 bases, with 10 bases between them.

This sequence joins TRBV5-1 and TRBJ2-1; 9 bases fit TRBD2. The CDR3 contains 15 residues. The germline V gene encodes CDR1 SGHRS and CDR2 YFSETQ. With 4 bases clipped from V and 2 bases from J, the junction kept 4 bases outside the gene matches. The CDR3, as DNA: TGCGCCAGCAGCCGTAGCGGGAGTACCTACAATGAGCAGTTCTTC. The encoded protein is CASSRSGSTYNEQFF.

This clone was seen a few times. The V call is TRBV20-1, the J call TRBJ1-3; D not resolved. The CDR3 sequence is 11 residues long. Deletions cut 6 bases from V and 7 bases from J, with 10 bases between. From germline, CDR1 is DFQATT and CDR2 SNEGSKA (reference sequence). The CDR3 here is CSANVGNTIYF. CDR3 DNA: TGCAGTGCGAATGTGGGGAACACCATATATTTT.

On this clone: The sample has other DNA sequences that encode this CDR3 too. The V call is TRBV4-1, the J call TRBJ1-2; TRBD1 agrees at 9 bases. The length of the CDR3 is 14 residues. The trim removed 3 bases at V and 5 bases at J, leaving 4 bases unmatched. In germline, CDR1 is MGHRA, CDR2 YSYEKL. The CDR3 loop is CASSQGDRAYGYTF. In DNA form, the CDR3 reads TGCGCCAGCAGCCAGGGGGACAGGGCGTATGGCTACACCTTC.

This rearrangement joins TRBV7-2 to TRBJ1-1; D remains unclear. Per the germline V gene, CDR1 is SGHTA and CDR2 is FQGNSA. The CDR3 contains 16 residues. V dropped 2 bases and J dropped 7 bases, with 20 bases sitting between them. In DNA, the CDR3 is TGTGCCAGCAGCTTATCTGGTTTTGATTGGATTGGTGAAGCTTTCTTT. It encodes CASSLSGFDWIGEAFF. Full variable domain (remainder filled in from reference TRBV7-2 and TRBJ1-1): GAGVSQSPSNKVTEKGKDVELRCDPISGHTALYWYRQSLGQGLEFLIYFQGNSAPDKSGLPSDRFSAERTGGSVSTLTIQRTQQEDSAVYLCASSLSGFDWIGEAFFGQGTRLTVV.

The rearrangement links TRBV27 to TRBJ1-4; D is unresolved. Trimming stripped 7 bases from V and 8 bases from J, with 11 bases between. The CDR3 covers 12 residues. Germline CDR1 MNHEY, CDR2 SMNVEV (reference sequence). The DNA of the CDR3 is TGTGCCAGCACCCCCCCTGGCGAAAAACTGTTTTTT. Protein product: CASTPPGEKLFF.

The rearrangement uses TRBV5-1 and TRBJ1-1, with unresolved D. V lost 6 bases to trimming and J lost 2 bases, with 11 bases between them. Germline CDR1 reads SGHRS; CDR2 reads YFSETQ. This CDR3 region has 13 residues. The CDR3: CASTLDPNTEAFF. The DNA for the CDR3 is TGCGCCAGCACCCTTGACCCAAACACTGAAGCTTTCTTT.

Comment on this clone: Other DNA sequences in this sample translate to the same CDR3. The chain uses TRBV11-2 and TRBJ2-5; possibly TRBD1 for D (5 bases). The V end was cut by 0 bases, the J end by 4 bases, with 9 bases between. CDR1 and CDR2 from the germline V gene are SGHAT and FQNNGV. The CDR3 sequence is 14 residues long. The CDR3 DNA sequence: TGTGCCAGCAGCTTAGATTGGGGCGTAGAGACCCAGTACTTC. Translated: CASSLDWGVETQYF.

This chain links TRBV5-4 with TRBJ2-7; TRBD2 agrees at 7 bases. The CDR3 is 15 amino acids. In germline, CDR1 is SGHNT, CDR2 YYREEE (reference sequence). V was pared by 0 bases and J by 2 bases, with 5 bases of the junction left unmatched. The CDR3 spells CASSLEVGGAYEQYF. In DNA form, the CDR3 reads TGTGCCAGCAGCTTGGAGGTGGGGGGGGCCTACGAGCAGTACTTC. The full variable domain, in which reference TRBV5-4 and TRBJ2-7 provide the parts outside the CDR3, is ETGVTQSPTHLIKTRGQQVTLRCSSQSGHNTVSWYQQALGQGPQFIFQYYREEENGRGNFPPRFSGLQFPNYSSELNVNALELDDSALYLCASSLEVGGAYEQYFGPGTRLTVT.